The present T cell receptor (beta chain) was sequenced within a study of shared clonotypes between healthy human individuals (dated by TCRdb to 2018 to 2021). Broadly, across the study: Three men and a couple of women, aged 18 to 49 years, made up the cohort. For each donor, CD4 naive and CD4 memory were each given three plates, CD8 naive was given two plates, and CD8 memory was given one plate. Blood TCR repertoires of about 5 healthy adults were deeply sequenced to estimate repertoire size and the extent of clonotype sharing between individuals. To increase sequencing depth and limit assay-specific biases, different laboratories used diverse techniques to prepare libraries and sequence TCR repertoires. Per donor, leukapheresis produced somewhere between about 0.8 and 9 billion PBMCs. Results the study describes overall, beyond this receptor: Larger estimated clonotype richness was generally found for naive subsets than for memory subsets. The small number of donors limited the genetic and exposure-history diversity represented. About 5% of naive CD4, 3.5% of naive CD8, approximately 2% of memory CD4, and 0.4% of memory CD8 clonotypes were shared across a few donors. Sampling was restricted to blood, and TCR repertoires in tissue are likely to differ from TCR repertoires in blood. Rarefaction of sorted-subset datasets indicated incomplete sequencing despite the large sequencing depth. Pairwise subsampling led to the expectation that sequencing depth would affect the degree of clonotype sharing among donors. Compared with non-shared clonotypes, clonotypes shared by all four sorted-subset donors had higher generation probabilities.

V and J are trimmed by 3 bases and 0 bases, and the gene matches miss 6 bases of the junction. The germline V gene (reference sequence) yields LNHNV for CDR1 and YYDKDF for CDR2. The CDR3 runs 17 amino acids, cysteine and phenylalanine included. Of all the DNA, just the CDR3 is kept, 51 bases in frame from base 1. A note on this clone: It has no known antigen specificity. No base quality information exists; no much larger clone differs at one position.

Using the deep immunoSEQ assay, multiplex PCR amplified TCR CDR3 regions from genomic DNA. Genomic DNA extracted from each cell subset was distributed evenly over all wells of several immunoSEQ 96-well plates, and each plate served as one replicate. For sorted subsets, each replicate PCR was loaded with about 200 ng genomic DNA, equivalent to about 33,000 T cell genomes. The purified libraries were quantified using a Qubit 3.0 fluorometer, sized with a Bioanalyzer 2100, and then quantified again using the KAPA Library Quantification kit. A separate single-read 150-cycle Illumina NextSeq 550 flow cell was used to sequence each immunoSEQ 96-well plate. Processing in the source paper ran as follows. Because only junctional sequences without quality scores were contained in the immunoSEQ output, filtering matching that applied to full-length reads could not be performed. To assign V/J genes and CDR3, sequences were annotated using PyIR, a Python wrapper for IgBLAST v1.9, with IMGT germline references. Reads with weak V/J assignments (E-value above 1e-6), missing CDR3, stop codons, out-of-frame junctions, or ambiguous translated residues were removed. V3J clonotypes were defined by identical inferred V gene, J gene, and CDR3 amino acid sequence. To compute the percentage overlap between repertoires, the number of shared unique clonotypes was divided by the size of the smaller repertoire. RTK rarefaction, the Chao1 estimator, and Recon v2.1 estimates of unobserved clonotypes were used to assess repertoire richness. Generation probabilities for all TCRbeta clonotypes obtained by the gDNA method from a few donors were computed using OLGA. TCRdb's version of the immuneACCESS table is confined to in-frame rearrangements and falls short of the full clone set. An unresolved V gene accounts for under half of the shortfall where checked; the remainder is of unknown origin. Clone size and V and J calls were adopted from that table, with D and trimming inferred from the DNA. The sample records approximately 500,000 clones, 90% to 97% of which are singletons. The ten top clones hold about 0.054% of the sample.

Donors were healthy HIV-negative adults with no recently reported acute infections or vaccinations. Only Caucasian adults living in Nashville, Tennessee, USA were represented among the donors. CD4+ T cells were enriched by magnetic negative selection; naive cells were then positively selected on CD45RA, and the negative fraction formed the memory subset. After blood collection by leukapheresis, PBMCs were isolated using Ficoll-Histopaque density gradient centrifugation and then cryopreserved in the vapor phase of liquid nitrogen. Analytical flow cytometry was used to check the purity and quantity of every magnetically sorted T cell population. Each sorted fraction had its genomic DNA isolated and then quantified by UV absorbance on a Nanodrop 2000c.

Recombination connected TRBV15 to TRBJ2-3, with 10 junctional bases fitting TRBD2. What was sequenced was naive CD4+ T cells sorted from blood. This sample's cell subset or site label indicates: CD45RA+ positively selected. The sequence came from a woman aged 25 to 45 in good health. In nucleotides, the sequence is TGTGCCACCAGCAGGGGGGGGACTAGCGCTAGCACAGATACGCAGTATTTT. This codes for CATSRGGTSASTDTQYF. This CDR3, with the reference TRBV15 and TRBJ2-3 proteins standing in past its ends, gives the full variable domain DAMVIQNPRYQVTQFGKPVTLSCSQTLNHNVMYWYQQKSSQAPKLLFHYYDKDFNNEADTPDNFQSRRPNTSFCFLDIRSPGLGDTAMYLCATSRGGTSASTDTQYFGPGTRLTVL.